This TCR beta chain was recovered during a study of identical twins. Details on this clonotype: Its target is not known.

A universal primer site came from template switching; cDNA carried unique molecular identifiers. TCRdb analysed the 5' RACE reads with MiXCR anew, one entry per CDR3 protein. This sample has about 340,000 distinct CDR3 sequences; around 9% occur once, and the top ten carry roughly 8.7%. Overall study findings and caveats: Donors were not followed over many years; analysis was cross-sectional. Weaker excess sharing between twins was seen in beta out-of-frame sequences.

The CDR3 length is 16 residues. V was shortened by 1 base and J by 10 bases, with 20 bases between the two germline ends. Germline CDR1 is SGHRS and CDR2 is YFSETQ. Sequencing input: naive T cells sorted from blood. The gene calls are TRBV5-1 and TRBJ2-2; TRBD2 might be the D (5 bases). The receptor was isolated from a woman between 45 and 65 years old in good health. The CDR3, as DNA: TGCGCCAGCAGCTTGATAGCCAATACTAGACTTGAGGAGCTGTTTTTT. Its protein product is CASSLIANTRLEELFF. The whole variable domain, filled in from reference TRBV5-1 and TRBJ2-2, reads KAGVTQTPRYLIKTRGQQVTLSCSPISGHRSVSWYQQTPGQGLQFLFEYFSETQRNKGNFPGRFSGRQFSNSRSEMNVSTLELGDSALYLCASSLIANTRLEELFFGEGSRLTVL.